The clone carrying this TCR beta chain was seen repeatedly, ten times or more. The antigen is not known. HTBI primers from iRepertoire and Arm-PCR of CDR3 regions yielded the TCR beta libraries. Study processing details: Samples collectively showed around 56 TRBV and approximately 13 TRBJ segments. One entry per CDR3 protein, called by TCRdb with MiXCR from the multiplex PCR reads. For this entry, the V and J calls and clone size follow TCRdb and not the study's own pipeline. The profile shows a few hundred thousand distinct CDR3 sequences, about 18% of them singletons. V shed 4 bases and J 5 bases; nucleotides not matched to a gene: 12. The CDR3 covers 16 residues. Germline V CDR1 and CDR2: SGHRS, YFSETQ. This sample is drawn from a study of regulatory T cells in long-lasting Graves disease. The study, taken as a whole, reports: Relative to newly diagnosed Graves' patients, persistent ones had lower TCR diversity.

The sample's time point: newly diagnosed GD, antithyroid drugs for less than 3 months. PBMC RNA was the source of the TCR library. These data also formed part of another study, on T cells in Graves' hyperthyroidism and ophthalmopathy. From that second work: During a first-round RT-PCR of the TCR CDR3, the HTBI primer set was used. The blood repertoire included most of the expanded thyroid clonotypes above 0.001.

The material was peripheral blood mononuclear cells (PBMCs), obtained at new diagnosis, from a patient treated with antithyroid drugs. This sequence joins TRBV5-1 and TRBJ2-1; 7 bases agree with TRBD1. The source is a young woman with Graves disease. The CDR3 reads CASSTAQGTMDNEQFF. CDR3 DNA sequence: TGCGCCAGCAGCACCGCACAGGGGACCATGGACAATGAGCAGTTCTTC.